Listed here are 20 T cell receptor beta chains from one sample, sequenced in a study of CD8 T cells in Susac syndrome. RNA, at about 0.45 to 1 ug, was reverse transcribed with random hexamers. TCRdb reanalysed the immunoSEQ multiplex PCR reads using MiXCR and keeps one entry per CDR3 protein. Of about 80,000 distinct CDR3 sequences listed, roughly 95% are singletons. The specimen was CD8+ T cells from PBMCs. These receptors originate from a human donor with Susac syndrome.

As DNA, the CDR3 is TGTGCCAGCAGCCCCTTAAGGGGGAATGACGAGCAGTACGTC. This gives the protein CASSPLRGNDEQYV. The V and J genes are TRBV6-4 and TRBJ2-7, with a weak D call TRBD1 (6 bases). CDR3 length: 14 amino acids. Looked up from germline, CDR1 is MRHNA and CDR2 is SNTAGT. The germline V and J ends were trimmed by 6 bases and 5 bases, with 17 bases remaining between them.

The rearrangement joins TRBV20-1 to TRBJ2-6, with D hard to call. This CDR3 spans 15 amino acids. Germline CDR1 is DFQATT and CDR2 is SNEGSKA (reference sequence). V gave up 0 bases and J gave up 0 bases, with 6 bases separating them. CDR3 in amino acids: CSARDSFSGANVLTF. The CDR3 bases are TGCAGTGCTAGAGATTCGTTCTCTGGGGCCAACGTCCTGACTTTC.

The chain employs TRBV9 and TRBJ1-2; D uncertain. Germline loops: CDR1 SGDLS, CDR2 YYNGEE. Trimming left V 4 bases short and J 7 bases short, with 17 bases between. CDR3 length equals 14 residues. CDR3 region: CASSPGKTTFGYTF. For the CDR3, the DNA is TGTGCCAGCAGCCCAGGAAAGACGACCTTTGGCTACACCTTC.

V gene TRBV14 combines with J gene TRBJ2-5; D call uncertain. Trimming cost V 3 bases and J 6 bases, with 11 bases left between them. From germline, CDR1 is SGHDN and CDR2 FVKESK. CDR3 size: 13 residues. Here the CDR3 reads CASSHTLGKTQYF. DNA of the CDR3: TGTGCCAGCAGCCATACATTGGGGAAGACCCAGTACTTC.

The chain is built from TRBV10-3 and TRBJ1-6; D possibly corresponds to TRBD1 (6 bases). The CDR3 has 15 amino acids. The ends were cut back, 7 bases at V and 7 bases at J, with 17 bases in the middle. Germline V gene lookup returns CDR1 ENHRY and CDR2 SYGVKD. DNA of the CDR3: TGTGCCATCACAGGGGCCGGGGTAGACAATTCACCCCTCCACTTT. It encodes CAITGAGVDNSPLHF.

The genes are TRBV20-1 and TRBJ2-1; D unresolved. The length of the CDR3 is 13 residues. Germline V gene lookup returns CDR1 DFQATT and CDR2 SNEGSKA (reference sequence). V was clipped by 1 base and J by 4 bases, with 8 bases between them. CDR3 coding DNA: TGCAGTGCTAGAGTCCGGAAATACAATGAGCAGTTCTTC. The encoded protein is CSARVRKYNEQFF.

The chain uses TRBV4-1 and TRBJ2-6; D remains unclear. Trimming removed 1 base at V and 2 bases at J, with 6 bases between. The CDR3 consists of 15 residues. Looked up from germline, CDR1 is MGHRA and CDR2 is YSYEKL. CDR3 coding DNA: TGCGCCAGCAGCCAAGCCGGCACTGGGGCCAACGTCCTGACTTTC. This translates into CASSQAGTGANVLTF.

The chain couples TRBV29-1 to TRBJ2-1; perhaps TRBD1 as D (6 bases). There are 12 residues in the CDR3. V was pared by 4 bases and J by 7 bases, with 11 bases between. Germline values: CDR1 SQVTM, CDR2 ANQGSEA. Written as DNA, the CDR3 is TGCAGCGTTGCCCAGGGGAGTAATGAGCAGTTCTTC. It encodes CSVAQGSNEQFF.

This chain connects TRBV13 to TRBJ1-4; D call uncertain. The CDR3 spans 14 residues. Trimming removed 1 base from V and 7 bases from J, with 10 bases in between. Germline assignment: CDR1 PRHDT and CDR2 FYEKMQ (reference sequence). Here the CDR3 reads CASSLDSLGEKLFF. CDR3 nucleotide sequence: TGTGCCAGCAGCTTAGACAGCCTTGGTGAAAAACTGTTTTTT.

This chain joins TRBV4-2 and TRBJ2-3, with D tentatively TRBD2 (6 bases). The CDR3 length is 16 residues. Germline-derived CDR1 and CDR2 are LGHNA and YNFKEQ. V was pared by 2 bases and J by 2 bases, with 14 bases between. DNA of the CDR3: TGTGCCAGCAGCCAACGAAATCGGGACTTCACAGATACGCAGTATTTT. This gives the protein CASSQRNRDFTDTQYF.

The chain links TRBV24-1 to TRBJ1-6, with 7 bases fitting TRBD1. The CDR3 has 15 residues. V trimming: 3 bases; J trimming: 10 bases; junction bases outside the gene matches: 8. CDR1 and CDR2 (germline): KGHDR, SFDVKD. DNA of the CDR3: TGTGCCACCAGTGATCTTCGACAGGGAGGGTCACCCCTCCACTTT. Its translation is CATSDLRQGGSPLHF.

The chain combines TRBV4-3 with TRBJ2-1, with D perhaps matching TRBD1 or TRBD2 (5 bases each). Germline CDR1 is LGHNA and CDR2 is YSLEER. The CDR3 is made up of 15 amino acids. V dropped 2 bases and J dropped 7 bases, with 15 bases sitting between them. CDR3 region: CASSQTGTPRNEQFF. The DNA of the CDR3 is TGCGCCAGCAGCCAAACCGGGACCCCGAGGAATGAGCAGTTCTTC.

The chain uses TRBV5-1 and TRBJ2-5, with D tentatively TRBD2 (5 bases). Germline V lookup: CDR1 SGHRS, CDR2 YFSETQ. V was shortened by 5 bases and J by 4 bases, with 18 bases between the two germline ends. The CDR3 runs to 15 residues. In DNA form, the CDR3 reads TGCGCCAGCAGTTTGACCGCAGCGGTACTAGAGACCCAGTACTTC. As protein: CASSLTAAVLETQYF.

Only a few counts were recorded for this clonotype. The V gene is TRBV11-2, the J gene TRBJ2-2, with TRBD2 as a possible D gene (5 bases). V lost 5 bases, J lost 6 bases, and 7 bases lay in between. The CDR3 extends over 12 amino acids. In germline, CDR1 is SGHAT, CDR2 FQNNGV. Here the CDR3 reads CASSQEAGELFF. The CDR3, as DNA: TGTGCCAGCAGCCAGGAGGCCGGGGAGCTGTTTTTT.

The J gene is TRBJ2-3, the V gene TRBV12-3 or TRBV12-4; the match to TRBD2 covers 9 bases. The CDR3 sequence is 16 residues long. Germline trimming cut 3 bases from V and 5 bases from J; bases unmatched to any gene: 9. The CDR3 reads CASSFGGRAGEDTQYF. Here the CDR3 DNA reads TGTGCCAGCAGTTTCGGCGGGAGGGCCGGGGAAGATACGCAGTATTTT.

The rearrangement links TRBV5-1 to TRBJ2-5, with a possible D match to TRBD1 (5 bases). Germline V gene sequence: CDR1 SGHRS, CDR2 YFSETQ. The CDR3 loop spans 16 amino acids. V dropped 1 base and J dropped 1 base, with 14 bases sitting between them. The CDR3 DNA sequence: TGCGCCAGCAGCTTGCAACAGGTCCAAGTCCAAGAGACCCAGTACTTC. Translation gives CASSLQQVQVQETQYF.

The chain is built from TRBV25-1 and TRBJ2-1; D call uncertain. Germline CDR1 reads MGHDK; CDR2 reads SYGVNS. V was pared by 4 bases and J by 9 bases, with 13 bases between. The CDR3 consists of 13 residues. CDR3 sequence reads: CASSGYPTGEQFF. CDR3 DNA: TGTGCCAGCAGTGGATATCCAACGGGTGAGCAGTTCTTC.

This sequence joins TRBV2 and TRBJ2-7; TRBD1 matches at 10 bases. J lost 3 bases, V lost 2 bases, and 4 bases had no gene match. The CDR3 loop spans 15 amino acids. Germline CDR1 reads SNHLY; CDR2 reads FYNNEI. The CDR3 sequence: CASSEPGTGDYEQYV. The CDR3 nucleotides are TGTGCCAGCAGTGAACCCGGGACAGGGGACTACGAGCAGTACGTC.

The chain has TRBV25-1 and TRBJ1-1, with D maybe TRBD1 (5 bases). This CDR3 region has 11 residues. V was cut by 3 bases and J by 11 bases, with 10 bases left in between. Germline values: CDR1 MGHDK, CDR2 SYGVNS. This CDR3 reads CASSDRVRAFF. DNA for the CDR3: TGTGCCAGCAGTGACAGGGTCCGTGCTTTCTTT. The complete variable domain, with remaining parts taken from reference TRBV25-1 and TRBJ1-1, reads EADIYQTPRYLVIGTGKKITLECSQTMGHDKMYWYQQDPGMELHLIHYSYGVNSTEKGDLSSESTVSRIRTEHFPLTLESARPSHTSQYLCASSDRVRAFFGQGTRLTVV.

The chain joins TRBV5-6 to TRBJ2-5; D is perhaps TRBD1 (6 bases). V was shortened by 4 bases and J by 2 bases, with 15 bases between the two germline ends. Per germline, CDR1 SGHDT and CDR2 YYEEEE. The CDR3 is 15 amino acids. The CDR3 DNA is TGTGCCAGCAGCCTACAGGGCGGTGGGCAAGAGACCCAGTACTTC. Protein: CASSLQGGGQETQYF.